One and the same sample provided the 12 T cell receptor beta chains below, sequenced in a study of cytomegalovirus exposure and HLA in healthy donors. PCR employed 60 Vbeta and 13 Jbeta primers. The data were produced by immunoSEQ multiplex PCR, yet TCRdb's version contains in-frame clones alone and is incomplete. The sample consists of around 190,000 clones, around four fifths of them appearing once. Sequenced material: PBMCs. The source of these receptors is a man aged 40-50 years in good health and CMV-seropositive.

The CDR3, as DNA: TGTGCCAGCAGCTTTACTAGCTACAATGAGCAGTTCTTC. Protein: CASSFTSYNEQFF. V is TRBV5-6 and J is TRBJ2-1; the D gene is possibly TRBD2 (5 bases). The V end lost 2 bases, the J end lost 3 bases, and 6 bases lay between the germline ends. Germline CDR1 and CDR2: SGHDT and YYEEEE. This CDR3 spans 13 amino acids.

The chain has TRBV11-2 and TRBJ1-2, with no clear D. The CDR3 is 15 amino acids. The ends were cut back, 0 bases at V and 8 bases at J, with 16 bases in the middle. Germline CDR1 reads SGHAT; CDR2 reads FQNNGV. CDR3 sequence: CASSLELAGNGGYTF. The CDR3 DNA reads as TGTGCCAGCAGCTTAGAGTTGGCCGGGAACGGAGGCTACACCTTC.

The chain uses TRBV30 and TRBJ2-1; TRBD2 aligns across 8 bases. Per germline, CDR1 GTSNPN and CDR2 SVGIG (reference sequence). After removal of 2 bases from V and 2 bases from J, the junction contained 5 bases not matched to a gene. The CDR3 length is 15 residues. This CDR3 reads CAWSQGSGTYNEQFF. The CDR3 DNA sequence: TGTGCCTGGAGTCAGGGTAGCGGGACCTACAATGAGCAGTTCTTC.

The V call is TRBV6-1, the J call TRBJ1-2; 10 bases align to TRBD1. V lost 4 bases, J lost 8 bases, and 4 bases stayed unmatched. The germline V gene encodes CDR1 MNHNS and CDR2 SASEGT. CDR3 size: 13 residues. In DNA form, the CDR3 reads TGTGCCAGCAGTGGGGACAGGGGCTGGGGCTACACCTTC. Translation: CASSGDRGWGYTF.

The J gene is TRBJ2-7, the V gene TRBV18; D might be TRBD2 (5 bases). Looked up from germline, CDR1 is KGHSH and CDR2 is LQKENI. Trimming removed 1 base from V and 6 bases from J, with 19 bases in between. The CDR3 is 16 amino acids. CDR3 nucleotides: TGTGCCAGCTCACCACGGACTCCTCGTTCTTTTATCGAGCAGTACTTC. This gives the protein CASSPRTPRSFIEQYF.

This rearrangement joins TRBV29-1 to TRBJ2-2; 7 nucleotides align to TRBD1. CDR3 length: 14 residues. V lost 7 bases, J lost 4 bases, and 9 bases stayed unmatched. CDR1 and CDR2 from the germline V gene are SQVTM and ANQGSEA. CDR3 residues: CSAGDSRGTGELFF. In DNA form, the CDR3 reads TGCAGCGCTGGGGACAGCCGGGGCACCGGGGAGCTGTTTTTT.

The chain employs TRBV6-6 and TRBJ2-3, with TRBD2 identical over 12 bases. The CDR3 loop spans 15 amino acids. V shed 6 bases and J 5 bases; nucleotides not matched to a gene: 6. Germline CDR1 and CDR2: MNHNY and SVGAGI (reference sequence). The CDR3 spells CASRTTSGSKDTQYF. CDR3 DNA: TGTGCCAGCAGAACGACTAGCGGGAGTAAAGATACGCAGTATTTT.

The CDR3: CASSPWTSGDTGELFF. CDR3 nucleotide sequence: TGTGCCAGCAGCCCTTGGACTAGCGGAGACACCGGGGAGCTGTTTTTT. This chain uses TRBV13 with TRBJ2-2, with 10 bases fitting TRBD2. Germline V gives CDR1 PRHDT, CDR2 FYEKMQ (reference sequence). Trimming took 5 bases from V and 3 from J; bases not matched to a gene: 6. CDR3 length: 16 amino acids.

The DNA for the CDR3 is TGCGCCAGCAGCCCTCAGGGTTCCTACGAGCAGTACTTC. Amino acid sequence: CASSPQGSYEQYF. The V and J genes are TRBV4-1 and TRBJ2-7, with a possible D match to TRBD1 (5 bases). Germline lookup yields CDR1 MGHRA and CDR2 YSYEKL. This CDR3 is built from 13 residues. Trimming pared 4 bases from V and 1 base from J, leaving 8 bases between.

This clone appeared once. The chain couples TRBV28 to TRBJ1-3; no firm D call. The CDR3 consists of 16 residues. Trimming cost V 3 bases and J 0 bases, with 12 bases left between them. The germline CDR1 and CDR2 sequences are MDHEN and SYDVKM. CDR3 coding DNA: TGTGCCAGCAGTTTGGGCGGGCTGGGCTCTGGAAACACCATATATTTT. The encoded protein is CASSLGGLGSGNTIYF. Full variable domain (missing parts from reference TRBV28 and TRBJ1-3): DVKVTQSSRYLVKRTGEKVFLECVQDMDHENMFWYRQDPGLGLRLIYFSYDVKMKEKGDIPEGYSVSREKKERFSLILESASTNQTSMYLCASSLGGLGSGNTIYFGEGSWLTVV.

The chain uses TRBV7-2 and TRBJ1-2; TRBD1 matches at 9 bases. The J segment lost 8 bases and the V segment lost 3 bases, leaving 7 bases of the junction unmatched. The CDR3 has 14 amino acids. Looked up from germline, CDR1 is SGHTA and CDR2 is FQGNSA. The CDR3 nucleotides read TGTGCCAGCAGCTTCTCACAGGGGGCGAGCGGCTACACCTTC. Its protein is CASSFSQGASGYTF.

The chain is built from TRBV29-1 and TRBJ2-5; no reliable D call. The CDR3 is 11 amino acids. The V gene lost 6 bases and the J gene lost 3 bases, with 8 bases spanning the gap. CDR1 and CDR2 (germline): SQVTM, ANQGSEA. This CDR3 reads CSVAPKETQYF. CDR3 coding DNA: TGCAGCGTGGCCCCAAAAGAGACCCAGTACTTC.